The entry below gives a single TCR beta chain sequence along with its context. Its antigen is not known. V dropped 2 bases and J dropped 4 bases, with 14 bases sitting between them. The CDR3 runs to 15 residues. Germline V gene data show CDR1 as MNHEY and CDR2 as SVGEGT. An Oncomine TCR Beta short-read assay was used to sequence the DNA from cultured CD4+ T cells. One entry per CDR3 protein results from TCRdb running MiXCR on the PCR reads. The sample records about 10,000 distinct CDR3 sequences, roughly 77% being singletons. Treatment specified: roughly ten-day PBMC culture with coronavirus spike peptide pools or control peptides (ViraFEST assay). The data originate from a study of vaccination and CD4 T cells after COVID-19. Study-wide context: Overlapping spike peptides from SARS-CoV-2, HCoV-NL63, HCoV-OC43 and HCoV-229E served to stimulate the cells.

Findings of the study overall: Spike mono-reactivity marked 304 of 307 vaccine-specific clones in convalescent patients.

The sequence was obtained from a human donor who had recovered from COVID-19. The gene calls are TRBV6-2 or TRBV6-3 and TRBJ1-2; D is perhaps TRBD1 (5 bases). Sequences were obtained from CD4+ T cells from blood, cultured in vitro. The DNA for the CDR3 is TGTGCCAGCAGTTACATCGGGGCCGGGAGCTATGGCTACACCTTC. Translated, it gives CASSYIGAGSYGYTF.